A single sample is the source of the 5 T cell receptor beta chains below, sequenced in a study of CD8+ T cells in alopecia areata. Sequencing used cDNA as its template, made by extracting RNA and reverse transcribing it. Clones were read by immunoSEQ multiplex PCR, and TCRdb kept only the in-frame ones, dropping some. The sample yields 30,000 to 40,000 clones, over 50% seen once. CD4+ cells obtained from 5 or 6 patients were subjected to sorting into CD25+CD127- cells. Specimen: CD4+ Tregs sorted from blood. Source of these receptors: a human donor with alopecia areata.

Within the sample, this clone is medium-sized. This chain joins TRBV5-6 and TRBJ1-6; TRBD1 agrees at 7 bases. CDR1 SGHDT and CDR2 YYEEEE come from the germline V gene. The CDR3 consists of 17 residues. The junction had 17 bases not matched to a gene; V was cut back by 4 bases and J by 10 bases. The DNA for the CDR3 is TGTGCCAGCAGCCTTTTATCGACCGGGACAGCAGGATCACCCCTCCACTTT. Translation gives CASSLLSTGTAGSPLHF.

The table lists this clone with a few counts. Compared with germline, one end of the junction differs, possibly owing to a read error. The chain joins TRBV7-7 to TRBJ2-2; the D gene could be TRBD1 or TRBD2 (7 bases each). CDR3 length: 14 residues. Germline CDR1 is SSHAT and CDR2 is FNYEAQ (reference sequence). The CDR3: CASSPQGGSGELFF. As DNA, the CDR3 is TGTGCTAGCAGCCCCCAGGGGGGGTCCGGGGAGCTGTTTTTT.

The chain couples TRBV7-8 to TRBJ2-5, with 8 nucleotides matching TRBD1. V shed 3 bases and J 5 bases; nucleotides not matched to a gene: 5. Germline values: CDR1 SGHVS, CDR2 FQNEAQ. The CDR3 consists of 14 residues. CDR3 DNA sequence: TGTGCCAGCAGCTTGGACAGGGCCAGGGAGACCCAGTACTTC. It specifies CASSLDRARETQYF.

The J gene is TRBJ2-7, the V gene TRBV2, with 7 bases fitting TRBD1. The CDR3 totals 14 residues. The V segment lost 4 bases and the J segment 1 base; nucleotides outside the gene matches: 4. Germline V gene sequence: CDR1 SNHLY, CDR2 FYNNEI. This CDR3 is CASSGQGGSYEQYF. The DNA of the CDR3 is TGTGCCAGCAGTGGACAGGGCGGGTCCTACGAGCAGTACTTC.

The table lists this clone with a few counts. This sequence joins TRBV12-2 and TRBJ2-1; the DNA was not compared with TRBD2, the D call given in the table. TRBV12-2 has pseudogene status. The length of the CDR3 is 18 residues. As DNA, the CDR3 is TGTGCAAGTCGCTCTCGGCCGTCGACTAGCGGGAAATACAATGAGCAGTTCTTC. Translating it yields CASRSRPSTSGKYNEQFF.